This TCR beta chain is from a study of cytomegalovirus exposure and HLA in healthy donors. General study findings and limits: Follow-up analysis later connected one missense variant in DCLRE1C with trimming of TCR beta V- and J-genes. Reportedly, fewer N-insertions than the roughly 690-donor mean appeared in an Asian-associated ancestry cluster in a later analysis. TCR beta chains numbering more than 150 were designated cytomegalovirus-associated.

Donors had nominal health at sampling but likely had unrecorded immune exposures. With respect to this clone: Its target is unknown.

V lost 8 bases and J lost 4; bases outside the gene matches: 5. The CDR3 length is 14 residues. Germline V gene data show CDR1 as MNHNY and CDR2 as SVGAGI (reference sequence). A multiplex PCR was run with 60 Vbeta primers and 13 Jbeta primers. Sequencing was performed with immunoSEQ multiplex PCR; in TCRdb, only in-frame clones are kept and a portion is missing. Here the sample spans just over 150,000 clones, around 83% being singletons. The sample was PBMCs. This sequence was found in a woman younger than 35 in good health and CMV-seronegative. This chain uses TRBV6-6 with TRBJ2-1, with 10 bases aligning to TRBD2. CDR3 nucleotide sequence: TGTGCCAGCTCTTGGACTAGCGGTTACAATGAGCAGTTCTTC. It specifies CASSWTSGYNEQFF.